This is a list of T cell receptor beta chains from one sample in a study of blood T cells in healthy people across ages. In TCRdb, the 5' RACE reads were re-called with MiXCR into one record per CDR3 protein. The sample carries 600,000 to 1,000,000 distinct CDR3 sequences, roughly 25% recorded once. The data also belong to a second study, concerning T cells of mothers and their children.

The sequenced material came from blood. All receptors come from a boy younger than 18 in good health. The CDR3 runs from the conserved cysteine through the conserved F or W. The order of the fields is CDR3 protein, CDR3 DNA, V gene, clone size, J gene, D gene. A D gene is named only where the DNA matches it firmly. Clone size is shown for a subset of rows, as once, few, many or a class of expanded clone.

CASSRGQNEKLFF,TGTGCCAGCAGCCGGGGGCAGAATGAAAAACTGTTTTTT,TRBV7-2,NA,TRBJ1-4,NA
CASRGEHERKTGTHGDEQYF,TGTGCCAGCAGAGGAGAGCATGAAAGAAAAACCGGGACGCACGGCGACGAGCAGTACTTC,TRBV21-1,NA,TRBJ2-7,NA
CATSDPLRVAGMSPDEQFF,TGTGCCACCAGCGATCCCCTGCGGGTAGCGGGTATGAGCCCCGATGAGCAGTTCTTC,TRBV24-1,NA,TRBJ2-1,TRBD2
CAGSLLRLAEGSYEQYF,TGTGCCGGCAGCTTACTGCGACTAGCGGAGGGGTCCTACGAGCAGTACTTC,TRBV7-9,few,TRBJ2-7,TRBD2
CASSQGGGIGNTIYF,TGCGCCAGCAGCCAAGGCGGAGGGATCGGAAACACCATATATTTT,TRBV4-3,NA,TRBJ1-3,NA
CASSLDLGGYEQYF,TGTGCCAGCAGCTTAGACCTAGGGGGTTACGAGCAGTACTTC,TRBV7-2,NA,TRBJ2-7,NA
CASAEVGGAGFSEQFF,TGTGCCAGCGCTGAAGTTGGGGGGGCTGGGTTCAGTGAGCAGTTCTTC,TRBV7-9,few,TRBJ2-1,NA
CASSLTGTGANPQYF,TGCGCCAGCAGCCTGACCGGGACGGGGGCTAATCCGCAGTACTTC,TRBV5-1,NA,TRBJ2-7,NA
CAWGPGQNTEAFF,TGTGCCTGGGGCCCGGGGCAGAACACTGAAGCTTTCTTT,TRBV30,NA,TRBJ1-1,NA
CASSLNGLGGLAETQYF,TGTGCCAGCAGCTTGAATGGACTGGGGGGGCTAGCGGAGACCCAGTACTTC,TRBV7-2,many,TRBJ2-5,NA
CASSTRTSGASVNEQFF,TGTGCCAGCAGCACCAGGACTAGCGGGGCCTCCGTAAATGAGCAGTTCTTC,TRBV7-3,few,TRBJ2-1,TRBD2
CASSFTRGGTQYF,TGTGCCAGCAGTTTTACTAGGGGAGGGACCCAGTACTTC,TRBV28,NA,TRBJ2-5,NA
CASSFGMGTDTQYF,TGTGCCAGCAGCTTTGGAATGGGCACAGATACGCAGTATTTT,TRBV7-3,few,TRBJ2-3,NA
CSARTSQGIGQFF,TGCAGTGCTAGAACTTCGCAGGGAATTGGGCAGTTCTTC,TRBV20-1,NA,TRBJ2-1,NA